This paragraph covers one T cell receptor (beta chain) sequence. These data belong to a study of blood T cell repertoires in COVID-19. Cohort allocation depended upon clinical history that participants reported. CDR3 length equals 19 residues. V gave up 6 bases and J gave up 9 bases; unmatched junction bases: 18. Germline V gives CDR1 SGHNT, CDR2 YYREEE (reference sequence). Measured with immunoSEQ multiplex PCR; TCRdb has only the in-frame clones, and not every one. This table has about 200,000 clones, 84% appearing once. The genes are TRBV5-4 and TRBJ2-1; 16 bases align to TRBD2. The sample was PBMCs or T cells enriched from blood (not recorded which). This TCR was recovered from a man between 35 and 55 years old who had recovered from COVID-19. The CDR3 sequence is CASTAGLAGGLWFRSEQFF. Here the CDR3 DNA reads TGTGCCAGCACCGCGGGACTAGCGGGGGGGCTATGGTTTAGGTCTGAGCAGTTCTTC.